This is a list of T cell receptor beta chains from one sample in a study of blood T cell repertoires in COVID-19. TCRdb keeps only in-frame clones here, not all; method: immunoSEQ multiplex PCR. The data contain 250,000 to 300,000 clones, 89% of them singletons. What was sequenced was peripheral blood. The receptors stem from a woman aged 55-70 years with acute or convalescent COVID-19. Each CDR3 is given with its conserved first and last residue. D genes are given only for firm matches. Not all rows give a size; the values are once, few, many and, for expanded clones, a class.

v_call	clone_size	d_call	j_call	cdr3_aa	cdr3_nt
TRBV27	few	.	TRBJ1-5	CASSLSGEGWGHQPQHF	TGTGCCAGCAGTTTATCTGGGGAAGGCTGGGGGCATCAGCCCCAGCATTTT
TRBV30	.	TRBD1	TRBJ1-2	CAWSSTGNGYTF	TGTGCCTGGAGCTCGACAGGGAACGGCTACACCTTC
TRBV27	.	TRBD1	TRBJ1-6	CASSLVRDSNSPLHF	TGTGCCAGCAGTTTGGTACGGGACAGCAATTCACCCCTCCACTTT
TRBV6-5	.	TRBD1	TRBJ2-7	CASRHKGAGEQYF	TGTGCCAGCAGGCACAAGGGGGCCGGCGAGCAGTACTTC
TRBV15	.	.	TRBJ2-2	CATSTFGGGPNTGELFF	TGTGCCACCAGCACCTTTGGAGGGGGCCCGAACACCGGGGAGCTGTTTTTT
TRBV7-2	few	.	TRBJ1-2	CASSERQYGYTF	TGTGCCAGCAGCGAACGACAGTATGGCTACACCTTC
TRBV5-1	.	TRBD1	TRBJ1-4	CASSLGQGVREKLFF	TGCGCCAGCAGCTTGGGGCAGGGGGTTCGTGAAAAACTGTTTTTT
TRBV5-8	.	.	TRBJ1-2	CASTYLIEVQGYTF	TGTGCCAGCACCTACCTCATCGAGGTTCAGGGCTACACCTTC
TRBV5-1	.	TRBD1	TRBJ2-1	CASSRSDRENEQFF	TGCGCCAGCAGCCGTTCTGACAGGGAAAATGAGCAGTTCTTC
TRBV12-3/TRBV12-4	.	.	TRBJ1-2	CASSSGLVYGYTF	TGTGCCAGCAGTTCGGGTTTAGTATATGGCTACACCTTC
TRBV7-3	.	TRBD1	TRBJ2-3	CASKSTGADTQYF	TGTGCCAGCAAATCCACAGGGGCAGATACGCAGTATTTT
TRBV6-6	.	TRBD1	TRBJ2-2	CASSSGQGNTGELFF	TGTGCCAGCAGTTCTGGACAGGGGAATACCGGGGAGCTGTTTTTT
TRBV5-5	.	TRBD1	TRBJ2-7	CASSLWDRSYEQYF	TGTGCCAGCAGCTTGTGGGACAGGTCCTACGAGCAGTACTTC
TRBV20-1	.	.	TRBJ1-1	CSAKLTERAFF	TGCAGTGCTAAGTTAACCGAGAGAGCTTTCTTT
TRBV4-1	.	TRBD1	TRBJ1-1	CASSQEVTGTTEAFF	TGCGCCAGCAGCCAAGAGGTGACAGGGACCACTGAAGCTTTCTTT
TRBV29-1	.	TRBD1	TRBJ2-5	CSVQTGALGETQYF	TGCAGCGTCCAGACAGGGGCTTTAGGAGAGACCCAGTACTTC
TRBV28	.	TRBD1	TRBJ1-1	CASRSGTGGHTEAFF	TGTGCCAGCAGATCCGGGACAGGGGGCCACACTGAAGCTTTCTTT
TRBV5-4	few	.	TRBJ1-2	CASSGVTTGEYGYTF	TGTGCCAGCAGCGGGGTGACTACGGGAGAATATGGCTACACCTTC
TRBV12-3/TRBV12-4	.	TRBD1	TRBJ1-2	CASSKGGRYGYTF	TGTGCCAGCAGCAAAGGGGGCAGGTATGGCTACACCTTC
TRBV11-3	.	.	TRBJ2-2	CASSFETGELFF	TGTGCCAGCAGCTTTGAGACCGGGGAGCTGTTTTTT
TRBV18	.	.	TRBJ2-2	CASSPQAPGTGELFF	TGTGCCAGCTCACCACAAGCGCCGGGCACCGGGGAGCTGTTTTTT
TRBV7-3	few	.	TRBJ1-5	CASSSLENQPQHF	TGTGCCAGCAGCTCCCTCGAGAATCAGCCCCAGCATTTT
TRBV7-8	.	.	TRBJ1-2	CASSLREINYGYTF	TGTGCCAGCAGCTTACGGGAAATTAACTATGGCTACACCTTC